This T cell receptor beta chain originates from a study of T cell repertoires in aging, cancer and after chemotherapy. A mixed TRB-A/B primer pool amplified rearranged TRB by multiplex touch-down PCR. TCRdb fed the multiplex PCR reads into MiXCR, producing one record per CDR3 protein. The sample holds 7,500 to 8,500 distinct CDR3 sequences, approximately 30% seen once. The CDR3 totals 17 residues. After removal of 1 base from V and 6 bases from J, the junction contained 7 bases not matched to a gene. Looked up from germline, CDR1 is SEHNR and CDR2 is FQNEAQ (reference sequence). Amplification of TCR beta used genomic DNA extracted from peripheral blood.

The specimen was blood. The chain is built from TRBV7-9 and TRBJ1-5; 12 bases match TRBD1. This receptor was taken from a human donor in good health. DNA for the CDR3: TGTGCCAGCAGCTTAGGCCCGGGACAGGGGGCCGTTCAGCCCCAGCATTTT. It encodes CASSLGPGQGAVQPQHF.